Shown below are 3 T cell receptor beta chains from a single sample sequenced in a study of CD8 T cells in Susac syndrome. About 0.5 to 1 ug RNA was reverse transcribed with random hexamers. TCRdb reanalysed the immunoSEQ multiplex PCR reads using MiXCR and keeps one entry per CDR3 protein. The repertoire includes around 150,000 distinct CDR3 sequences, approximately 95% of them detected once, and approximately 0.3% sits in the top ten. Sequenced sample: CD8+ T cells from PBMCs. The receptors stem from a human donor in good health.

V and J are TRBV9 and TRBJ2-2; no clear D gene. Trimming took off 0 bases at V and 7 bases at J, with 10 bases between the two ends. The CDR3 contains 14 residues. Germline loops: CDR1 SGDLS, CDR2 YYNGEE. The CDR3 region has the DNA TGTGCCAGCAGCGTAGCCCAGCGTGGCGGGGAGCTGTTTTTT. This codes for CASSVAQRGGELFF.

The CDR3 DNA follows: TGTGCCAGCAGCGCCTATCTCGGGGCCTACGAGCAGTACTTC. Encoded protein: CASSAYLGAYEQYF. The chain carries TRBV9 and TRBJ2-7; perhaps TRBD2 as D (5 bases). The CDR3 contains 14 residues. The germline gives CDR1 SGDLS, CDR2 YYNGEE. V was shortened by 3 bases and J by 2 bases, with 12 bases between the two germline ends.

The CDR3 loop is CASSTIPTSGSHEQFF. The CDR3, as DNA: TGTGCCAGCAGTACAATTCCGACTAGCGGGAGCCATGAGCAGTTCTTC. The gene calls are TRBV2 and TRBJ2-1; 12 bases map to TRBD2. J was trimmed by 8 bases and V by 5 bases; bases with no gene match: 10. The CDR3 spans 16 residues. Germline CDR1 reads SNHLY; CDR2 reads FYNNEI.